Listed below are T cell receptor beta chains from one sample, sequenced in a study of T-cell reconstitution after alpha-beta-depleted transplantation in children. TCRdb reprocessed the PCR reads via MiXCR and lists one record per CDR3 protein. Here the sample spans about 580,000 distinct CDR3 sequences, more than 20% being singletons. Sequenced material: PBMCs, mostly from graft donor cells, taken 360 days after TCRalphabeta/CD19-depleted stem cell transplant. These receptors came from a boy in the first two years of life who had a stem cell transplant for acute myeloid leukemia, so the T cells may come from the graft donor. Both conserved end residues are part of each CDR3. The order of the fields is V gene, D gene, clone size, CDR3 length, J gene, CDR3 DNA, CDR3 protein. D genes are given only for firm matches. Size values are once, few and many counts, or a class for expanded clones, and some rows have none.

v_call: TRBV5-1; d_call: -; clone_size: few; cdr3_length: 14; j_call: TRBJ1-2; cdr3_nt: TGCGCCAGCAGCAACGGGCGGGGACACTATGGCTACACCTTC; cdr3_aa: CASSNGRGHYGYTF
v_call: TRBV29-1; d_call: -; clone_size: many; cdr3_length: 11; j_call: TRBJ2-5; cdr3_nt: TGCAGCCTGACAGGAGGCGAGACCCAGTACTTC; cdr3_aa: CSLTGGETQYF
v_call: TRBV10-3; d_call: -; clone_size: -; cdr3_length: 14; j_call: TRBJ2-5; cdr3_nt: TGTGCCATCAGTGTGGGGGGACCCACGGAGACCCAGTACTTC; cdr3_aa: CAISVGGPTETQYF
v_call: TRBV12-3/TRBV12-4; d_call: -; clone_size: -; cdr3_length: 13; j_call: TRBJ1-2; cdr3_nt: TGTGCCAGCACCCTGGAGGGGGACTATGGCTACACCTTC; cdr3_aa: CASTLEGDYGYTF
v_call: TRBV10-1; d_call: -; clone_size: few; cdr3_length: 14; j_call: TRBJ2-3; cdr3_nt: TGCGCCAGCGGGGGACCCGGGGGAACAGATACGCAGTATTTT; cdr3_aa: CASGGPGGTDTQYF
v_call: TRBV2; d_call: -; clone_size: many; cdr3_length: 15; j_call: TRBJ1-6; cdr3_nt: TGTGCCAGCAGCTTGGACAGAATCTATAATTCACCCCTCCACTTT; cdr3_aa: CASSLDRIYNSPLHF
v_call: TRBV6-1; d_call: -; clone_size: few; cdr3_length: 15; j_call: TRBJ2-7; cdr3_nt: TGTGCCAGCAGGCAGAGGACGTTGATGGACTACGAGCAGTACTTC; cdr3_aa: CASRQRTLMDYEQYF
v_call: TRBV12-3/TRBV12-4; d_call: -; clone_size: -; cdr3_length: 19; j_call: TRBJ2-2; cdr3_nt: TGTGCCAGCAGCCCCCCCGTAGGGTCCGGCCTAGGGAACACCGGGGAGCTGTTTTTT; cdr3_aa: CASSPPVGSGLGNTGELFF
v_call: TRBV18; d_call: TRBD1; clone_size: -; cdr3_length: 15; j_call: TRBJ2-5; cdr3_nt: TGTGCCAGCTCACTCGACAGGGGGCAGCAAGAGACCCAGTACTTC; cdr3_aa: CASSLDRGQQETQYF
v_call: TRBV20-1; d_call: TRBD2; clone_size: many; cdr3_length: 14; j_call: TRBJ2-2; cdr3_nt: TGCAGTGCTAGGATAGCGGGGAACACCGGGGAGCTGTTTTTT; cdr3_aa: CSARIAGNTGELFF
v_call: TRBV6-5; d_call: -; clone_size: few; cdr3_length: 15; j_call: TRBJ1-3; cdr3_nt: TGTGCCAGCAGTTACAAAGGGGTCTCTGGAAACACCATATATTTT; cdr3_aa: CASSYKGVSGNTIYF
v_call: TRBV12-5; d_call: -; clone_size: -; cdr3_length: 15; j_call: TRBJ2-7; cdr3_nt: TGTGCTAGTGGTTTGCCCTGGACCACGCGCTACGAGCAGTACTTC; cdr3_aa: CASGLPWTTRYEQYF
v_call: TRBV28; d_call: TRBD1; clone_size: -; cdr3_length: 15; j_call: TRBJ2-5; cdr3_nt: TGTGCCAGCAGTTTCGAGGGGGCCTCCCAAGAGACCCAGTACTTC; cdr3_aa: CASSFEGASQETQYF
v_call: TRBV11-3; d_call: -; clone_size: -; cdr3_length: 14; j_call: TRBJ2-7; cdr3_nt: TGTGCCAGCAGCTTCGGACCCTCCGTCGGCGAGCAGTACTTC; cdr3_aa: CASSFGPSVGEQYF
v_call: TRBV9; d_call: TRBD2; clone_size: -; cdr3_length: 14; j_call: TRBJ2-3; cdr3_nt: TGTGCCAGCAGCGGGGGACTAGCGGCAGATACGCAGTATTTT; cdr3_aa: CASSGGLAADTQYF
v_call: TRBV20-1; d_call: -; clone_size: few; cdr3_length: 14; j_call: TRBJ2-1; cdr3_nt: TGCAGTGCTAGAGATCCGAGTTCGAGGAATGAGCAGTTCTTC; cdr3_aa: CSARDPSSRNEQFF
v_call: TRBV10-3; d_call: -; clone_size: -; cdr3_length: 15; j_call: TRBJ1-3; cdr3_nt: TGTGCCATCAGTGGGGAACCCAGGGATGGAAACACCATATATTTT; cdr3_aa: CAISGEPRDGNTIYF
v_call: TRBV6-5; d_call: TRBD1; clone_size: few; cdr3_length: 15; j_call: TRBJ2-2; cdr3_nt: TGTGCCAGCAGTTACTCGATAGGGGGACAGGTCGAGCTGTTTTTT; cdr3_aa: CASSYSIGGQVELFF
v_call: TRBV7-6; d_call: TRBD2; clone_size: -; cdr3_length: 17; j_call: TRBJ2-3; cdr3_nt: TGTGCCAGCAGCTACCTACTAGCGGGGGCTAGCACAGATACGCAGTATTTT; cdr3_aa: CASSYLLAGASTDTQYF
v_call: TRBV7-8; d_call: -; clone_size: -; cdr3_length: 16; j_call: TRBJ2-5; cdr3_nt: TGTGCCAGCAGCTTAGCCAGGGTCAGCGGTCAGGAGACCCAGTACTTC; cdr3_aa: CASSLARVSGQETQYF
v_call: TRBV27; d_call: TRBD1; clone_size: few; cdr3_length: 14; j_call: TRBJ1-5; cdr3_nt: TGTGCCAGCTGGGACAGGGGCTACAATCAGCCCCAGCATTTT; cdr3_aa: CASWDRGYNQPQHF
v_call: TRBV4-3; d_call: -; clone_size: many; cdr3_length: 16; j_call: TRBJ2-1; cdr3_nt: TGCGCCAGCAGCCAAGGCACAGGGCGTAACTACAATGAGCAGTTCTTC; cdr3_aa: CASSQGTGRNYNEQFF
v_call: TRBV6-1; d_call: TRBD2; clone_size: few; cdr3_length: 17; j_call: TRBJ2-1; cdr3_nt: TGTGCCAGCAGTGATCGGACTAGCGGGGGCCTGAGGAATGAGCAGTTCTTC; cdr3_aa: CASSDRTSGGLRNEQFF
v_call: TRBV7-9; d_call: TRBD2; clone_size: -; cdr3_length: 16; j_call: TRBJ2-1; cdr3_nt: TGTGCCAGCAGCTCCCGCGGGGGGGCCTGGGACAATGAGCAGTTCTTC; cdr3_aa: CASSSRGGAWDNEQFF
v_call: TRBV9; d_call: -; clone_size: -; cdr3_length: 15; j_call: TRBJ2-3; cdr3_nt: TGTGCCAGCAGCGTATTGGGGGGCGCAAGCGATACGCAGTATTTT; cdr3_aa: CASSVLGGASDTQYF
v_call: TRBV29-1; d_call: -; clone_size: -; cdr3_length: 15; j_call: TRBJ1-2; cdr3_nt: TGCAGCGTTGATCGGATGAAGACCGCAAACTATGGCTACACCTTC; cdr3_aa: CSVDRMKTANYGYTF
v_call: TRBV13; d_call: -; clone_size: few; cdr3_length: 15; j_call: TRBJ1-2; cdr3_nt: TGTGCCAGCAGCTTCATTTCCTACGGACTGGATGGCTACACCTTC; cdr3_aa: CASSFISYGLDGYTF
v_call: TRBV7-9; d_call: TRBD2; clone_size: few; cdr3_length: 16; j_call: TRBJ2-5; cdr3_nt: TGTGCCAGCAGCGCCCGACTAGCGGAGGTGAAAGAGACCCAGTACTTC; cdr3_aa: CASSARLAEVKETQYF
v_call: TRBV12-3/TRBV12-4; d_call: -; clone_size: many; cdr3_length: 14; j_call: TRBJ2-1; cdr3_nt: TGTGCCAGCAGTGGGGGGCCAGCTCGGAATGAGCAGTTCTTC; cdr3_aa: CASSGGPARNEQFF
v_call: TRBV10-3; d_call: TRBD1; clone_size: few; cdr3_length: 15; j_call: TRBJ1-3; cdr3_nt: TGTGCCATCAGGGACAGGGGTGTTGCTGGAAACACCATATATTTT; cdr3_aa: CAIRDRGVAGNTIYF
v_call: TRBV29-1; d_call: TRBD1; clone_size: many; cdr3_length: 13; j_call: TRBJ1-2; cdr3_nt: TGCAGCTCCTGGACAGGGAGTGACTATGGCTACACCTTC; cdr3_aa: CSSWTGSDYGYTF
v_call: TRBV12-3/TRBV12-4; d_call: TRBD2; clone_size: many; cdr3_length: 14; j_call: TRBJ2-3; cdr3_nt: TGTGCCAGCAGCCGACTAGCCCACACAGATACGCAGTATTTT; cdr3_aa: CASSRLAHTDTQYF
v_call: TRBV5-1; d_call: -; clone_size: -; cdr3_length: 14; j_call: TRBJ1-1; cdr3_nt: TGCGCCAGCAGCTTGGAAGGGTCCAACACTGAAGCTTTCTTT; cdr3_aa: CASSLEGSNTEAFF
v_call: TRBV29-1; d_call: TRBD2; clone_size: -; cdr3_length: 16; j_call: TRBJ2-5; cdr3_nt: TGCAGCGTTGAATCCCTGACTAGCGGGGATTATATCGCCCAGTACTTC; cdr3_aa: CSVESLTSGDYIAQYF
v_call: TRBV5-1; d_call: -; clone_size: few; cdr3_length: 14; j_call: TRBJ2-7; cdr3_nt: TGCGCCAGCAGCTTGTTACATGAAGAGTGGGAGCAGTACTTC; cdr3_aa: CASSLLHEEWEQYF
v_call: TRBV27; d_call: TRBD1; clone_size: few; cdr3_length: 15; j_call: TRBJ1-2; cdr3_nt: TGTGCCAGCAGTTTGACAGGGCCTTCTAACTATGGCTACACCTTC; cdr3_aa: CASSLTGPSNYGYTF
v_call: TRBV21-1; d_call: -; clone_size: many; cdr3_length: 11; j_call: TRBJ2-5; cdr3_nt: TGTGCCAGCAGCAAAGCTGAGACCCAGTACTTC; cdr3_aa: CASSKAETQYF
v_call: TRBV29-1; d_call: -; clone_size: many; cdr3_length: 14; j_call: TRBJ1-2; cdr3_nt: TGCAGCGTTGTTAGTTCCGGGGCCGAGCGAGGCTACACCTTC; cdr3_aa: CSVVSSGAERGYTF
v_call: TRBV12-3/TRBV12-4; d_call: -; clone_size: few; cdr3_length: 13; j_call: TRBJ1-1; cdr3_nt: TGTGCCAGCAGCACCCCAGGATCCGAAGGGGCTTTCTTT; cdr3_aa: CASSTPGSEGAFF
v_call: TRBV20-1; d_call: -; clone_size: few; cdr3_length: 13; j_call: TRBJ1-2; cdr3_nt: TGCAGTGCTAGAGGGCTGCGCTGGGATGGCTACACCTTC; cdr3_aa: CSARGLRWDGYTF
v_call: TRBV12-3/TRBV12-4; d_call: -; clone_size: few; cdr3_length: 13; j_call: TRBJ1-6; cdr3_nt: TGTGCCAGCAGTGCTTCACGAGAATCACCCCTCCACTTT; cdr3_aa: CASSASRESPLHF
v_call: TRBV15; d_call: -; clone_size: -; cdr3_length: 16; j_call: TRBJ2-2; cdr3_nt: TGTGCCACCAGCAGAGATCCCACAGCCTACCCCGGGGAGCTGTTTTTT; cdr3_aa: CATSRDPTAYPGELFF
v_call: TRBV7-9; d_call: TRBD1; clone_size: many; cdr3_length: 14; j_call: TRBJ2-7; cdr3_nt: TGTGCCAGCAGTCCACCCGGACAGGGCTACGAGCAGTACTTC; cdr3_aa: CASSPPGQGYEQYF
v_call: TRBV12-3/TRBV12-4; d_call: TRBD1; clone_size: -; cdr3_length: 14; j_call: TRBJ2-1; cdr3_nt: TGTGCCAGCAGTCCTCCGATTCAGGGGGCTGAGCAGTTCTTC; cdr3_aa: CASSPPIQGAEQFF
v_call: TRBV6-1; d_call: -; clone_size: -; cdr3_length: 13; j_call: TRBJ1-5; cdr3_nt: TGTGCCAGCCTCAGATCGGTCAATCAGCCCCAGCATTTT; cdr3_aa: CASLRSVNQPQHF
v_call: TRBV5-6; d_call: -; clone_size: few; cdr3_length: 13; j_call: TRBJ2-2; cdr3_nt: TGTGCCAGCAGCGTAGGGTGGACCGGGGAGCTGTTTTTT; cdr3_aa: CASSVGWTGELFF
v_call: TRBV7-3; d_call: -; clone_size: -; cdr3_length: 15; j_call: TRBJ2-3; cdr3_nt: TGTGCCAGCAGCTTAGATTATCGTGGCACAGATACGCAGTATTTT; cdr3_aa: CASSLDYRGTDTQYF
v_call: TRBV5-1; d_call: -; clone_size: many; cdr3_length: 15; j_call: TRBJ2-5; cdr3_nt: TGCGCCAGCAGCTTCTTACAGGGTGAGGAAGAGACCCAGTACTTC; cdr3_aa: CASSFLQGEEETQYF
v_call: TRBV2; d_call: -; clone_size: many; cdr3_length: 16; j_call: TRBJ2-1; cdr3_nt: TGTGCCAGCAGTGAATGGGGCGAGGACAGATTCAATGAGCAGTTCTTC; cdr3_aa: CASSEWGEDRFNEQFF
v_call: TRBV20-1; d_call: -; clone_size: few; cdr3_length: 16; j_call: TRBJ2-7; cdr3_nt: TGCAGTGCTAGGCACCCAGACTTGCTACCCTTGGACGAGCAGTACTTC; cdr3_aa: CSARHPDLLPLDEQYF
v_call: TRBV6-5; d_call: -; clone_size: many; cdr3_length: 17; j_call: TRBJ2-1; cdr3_nt: TGTGCCAGCAGTTACTCGAAGCTCGGGAAAACCTACAATGAGCAGTTCTTC; cdr3_aa: CASSYSKLGKTYNEQFF
v_call: TRBV12-3/TRBV12-4; d_call: -; clone_size: many; cdr3_length: 14; j_call: TRBJ2-7; cdr3_nt: TGTGCCAGCAGTTCTCTACAGGGTCCCTACGAGCAGTACTTC; cdr3_aa: CASSSLQGPYEQYF
v_call: TRBV6-1; d_call: -; clone_size: -; cdr3_length: 13; j_call: TRBJ2-7; cdr3_nt: TGTGCCAGCATCGACAGACTAAGCTACGAGCAGTACTTC; cdr3_aa: CASIDRLSYEQYF
v_call: TRBV6-2/TRBV6-3; d_call: TRBD1; clone_size: many; cdr3_length: 15; j_call: TRBJ2-1; cdr3_nt: TGTGCCAGCAGTTACTGGGACAGGGGTTACAATGAGCAGTTCTTC; cdr3_aa: CASSYWDRGYNEQFF
v_call: TRBV7-2; d_call: -; clone_size: -; cdr3_length: 12; j_call: TRBJ2-7; cdr3_nt: TGTGCCAGCAGCTTAGAGCCCCTCGAGCAGTACTTC; cdr3_aa: CASSLEPLEQYF
v_call: TRBV24-1; d_call: -; clone_size: few; cdr3_length: 12; j_call: TRBJ1-2; cdr3_nt: TGTGCCACCAGTGAGAGGAACTATGGCTACACCTTC; cdr3_aa: CATSERNYGYTF